This TCR beta chain was retrieved from a study of T cell responses to AZD1222 COVID-19 vaccine. Trimming left V 3 bases short and J 10 bases short, with 12 bases between. The CDR3 runs to 12 residues. Germline CDR1 MDHEN, CDR2 SYDVKM. The assay was immunoSEQ multiplex PCR, and TCRdb's table has in-frame clones only and misses some. The sample holds about 120,000 clones, 92% seen once. This sequence originates from an adult who received the AZD1222 COVID-19 vaccine. V usage is TRBV28 and J usage is TRBJ1-2, with D unresolved. The source was peripheral blood, collected 28 days after the second AZD1222 dose. CDR3 bases: TGTGCCAGCAGTTTTGAGGAATACGACTACACCTTC. This codes for CASSFEEYDYTF.